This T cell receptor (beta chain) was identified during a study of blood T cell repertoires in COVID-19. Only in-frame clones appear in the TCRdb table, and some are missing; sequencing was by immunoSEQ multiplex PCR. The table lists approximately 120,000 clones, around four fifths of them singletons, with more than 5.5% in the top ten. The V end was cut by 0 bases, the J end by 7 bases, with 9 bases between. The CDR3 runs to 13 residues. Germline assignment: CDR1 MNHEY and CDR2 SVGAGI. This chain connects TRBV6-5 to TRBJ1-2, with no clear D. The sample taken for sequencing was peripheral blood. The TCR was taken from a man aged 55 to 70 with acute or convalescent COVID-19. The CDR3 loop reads CASSYSNGFGYTF. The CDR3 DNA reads TGTGCCAGCAGTTACTCGAACGGTTTTGGCTACACCTTC.